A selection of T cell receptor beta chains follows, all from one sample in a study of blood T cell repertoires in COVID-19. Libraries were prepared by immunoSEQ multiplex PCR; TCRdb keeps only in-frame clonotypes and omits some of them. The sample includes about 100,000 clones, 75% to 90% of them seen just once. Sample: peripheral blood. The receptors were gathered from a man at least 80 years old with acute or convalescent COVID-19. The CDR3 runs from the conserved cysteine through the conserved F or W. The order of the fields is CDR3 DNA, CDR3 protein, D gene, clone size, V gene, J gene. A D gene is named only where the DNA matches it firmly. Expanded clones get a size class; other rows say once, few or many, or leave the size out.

TGTGCCAGCAGCTCTCTATGGGGGCTTGGCACAGATACGCAGTATTTT	CASSSLWGLGTDTQYF	NA	NA	TRBV5-4	TRBJ2-3
TGTGCCAGCAGCGTAGGGGGACAGCTATCCAACGTCCTGACTTTC	CASSVGGQLSNVLTF	TRBD1	NA	TRBV9	TRBJ2-6
TGTGCCAGCAGCTCCGGGACAGCCCAAGAGACCCAGTACTTC	CASSSGTAQETQYF	TRBD1	NA	TRBV11-2	TRBJ2-5
TGCGCCAGCAGCTTCGGGAATATTGACACAGATACGCAGTATTTT	CASSFGNIDTDTQYF	NA	NA	TRBV5-1	TRBJ2-3
TGTGCCAGCAGTGAACTAGCCCTATTCAATGAGCAGTTCTTC	CASSELALFNEQFF	NA	NA	TRBV2	TRBJ2-1
TGTGCCAGCTCTCAGGGACAGAACTATGGCTACACCTTC	CASSQGQNYGYTF	TRBD1	NA	TRBV18	TRBJ1-2
TGTGCCAGCGGGGGACAGATGAACACCGGGGAGCTGTTTTTT	CASGGQMNTGELFF	TRBD1	NA	TRBV9	TRBJ2-2
TGTGCCAGCAGTTACGAGGGACAGGGTGCAGATACGCAGTATTTT	CASSYEGQGADTQYF	TRBD1	NA	TRBV6-5	TRBJ2-3
TGTGCCAGCAGACCTAGCCTCTCTGGGGCCAACGTCCTGACTTTC	CASRPSLSGANVLTF	NA	NA	TRBV7-2	TRBJ2-6
TGTGCCAGCTCACCCTCGGGCGGGAGTGGGAATGAGCAGTTCTTC	CASSPSGGSGNEQFF	TRBD2	NA	TRBV18	TRBJ2-1
TGTGCCAGCAGCTTGGATTGGGGACAGGGGGTCGTCAACTATGGCTACACCTTC	CASSLDWGQGVVNYGYTF	TRBD1	NA	TRBV5-6	TRBJ1-2
TGTGCCAGCAGTCCTCAGGAGAACACTGAAGCTTTCTTT	CASSPQENTEAFF	NA	NA	TRBV6-5	TRBJ1-1
TGTGCCAGCAGTAAATCAACGGCGGCTAATGAAAAACTGTTTTTT	CASSKSTAANEKLFF	NA	NA	TRBV28	TRBJ1-4
TGCGCCAGCAGCTTTTCAACGGGAGGTAATGAGCAGTTCTTC	CASSFSTGGNEQFF	TRBD2	NA	TRBV5-1	TRBJ2-1
TGTGCCAGCAGCCACAGCCAGGACAGGGCGTGGGGCACAGATACGCAGTATTTT	CASSHSQDRAWGTDTQYF	TRBD1	NA	TRBV14	TRBJ2-3
TGTGCCAGCAGTTACCGACGGGACAATGAGCAGTTCTTC	CASSYRRDNEQFF	NA	NA	TRBV6-2/TRBV6-3	TRBJ2-1
TGTGCCAGCACCGACAGGGGAAATCAGCCCCAGCATTTT	CASTDRGNQPQHF	TRBD1	few	TRBV6-5	TRBJ1-5
TGTGCCAGCAACCCAGGGGGTAGCAATCAGCCCCAGCATTTT	CASNPGGSNQPQHF	TRBD1	NA	TRBV6-5	TRBJ1-5
TGCGCCAGCAGCTTGAGTTCCGGACAGCCATTCCGGAACGAGCAGTACTTC	CASSLSSGQPFRNEQYF	NA	NA	TRBV5-1	TRBJ2-7
TGCGCCAGCAGCCTCGGCCCTCTAGCGGGAGAAAGCACAGATACGCAGTATTTT	CASSLGPLAGESTDTQYF	TRBD2	once	TRBV4-3	TRBJ2-3
TGCGCCAGCAGCCAAGAGCGGGGAAGGGGGCGTTTAGATACGCAGTATTTT	CASSQERGRGRLDTQYF	NA	NA	TRBV4-3	TRBJ2-3
TGTGCCAGTTCCCAACTAGCGGGGGCCTACAATGAGCAGTTCTTC	CASSQLAGAYNEQFF	TRBD2	NA	TRBV19	TRBJ2-1
TGTGCCAGCAGCTCCTCGACGGGGGGGTTTGAGCAGTTCTTC	CASSSSTGGFEQFF	TRBD2	NA	TRBV11-2	TRBJ2-1
NA	CASSLFGPGGRETQYF	NA	once	TRBV7-6	TRBJ2-5
TGTGCCAGTAGTGAGGTCTTCCAAGAGACCCAGTACTTC	CASSEVFQETQYF	NA	NA	TRBV19	TRBJ2-5
TGTGCCAGCAGTTTAGGGACAGGGGGAGTGGAGGAGACCCAGTACTTC	CASSLGTGGVEETQYF	TRBD1	NA	TRBV28	TRBJ2-5
TGTGCCAGCAGGGAGACAGGGGCGGCAGATACGCAGTATTTT	CASRETGAADTQYF	TRBD1	NA	TRBV2	TRBJ2-3
TGTGCCAGCCGAAGGACAGTCAATCAGCCCCAGCATTTT	CASRRTVNQPQHF	NA	few	TRBV6-5	TRBJ1-5
TGCAGCGTTGGTGGCGGGAGGGCCGACTACAATGAGCAGTTCTTC	CSVGGGRADYNEQFF	TRBD2	NA	TRBV29-1	TRBJ2-1
TGTGCCAGCAGCAGAATCCTCCCAGGGGGCGCGGAGACCCAGTACTTC	CASSRILPGGAETQYF	TRBD1	NA	TRBV5-8	TRBJ2-5
TGCGCCAGCAGCTTAGGACAGGGGGCAAGAGGCACCGGGGAGCTGTTTTTT	CASSLGQGARGTGELFF	TRBD1	once	TRBV5-1	TRBJ2-2
TGTGCCAGCAGCTTGGAGCAGGGCAGGGGTCAGCCCCAGCATTTT	CASSLEQGRGQPQHF	NA	few	TRBV5-5	TRBJ1-5
TGCAGCGTTCCCCGGACAGGGGGCTCTGATACGCAGTATTTT	CSVPRTGGSDTQYF	TRBD1	NA	TRBV29-1	TRBJ2-3
TGTGCCAGCAGTATACGACCCGGGACTTACACTGAAGCTTTCTTT	CASSIRPGTYTEAFF	NA	NA	TRBV27	TRBJ1-1
TGTGCCAGCAGCCGGGGACAGGAGAATTCACCCCTCCACTTT	CASSRGQENSPLHF	TRBD1	NA	TRBV7-3	TRBJ1-6
TGTGCCCTCCTGGCGAGGAGCACTGAAGCTTTCTTT	CALLARSTEAFF	NA	NA	TRBV25-1	TRBJ1-1
TGTGCCAGCGGGAAGGGGTACGGCACTGAAGCTTTCTTT	CASGKGYGTEAFF	NA	NA	TRBV12-3/TRBV12-4	TRBJ1-1
TGTGCCTGGAGACCCGAGGCAAATTCACCCCTCCACTTT	CAWRPEANSPLHF	NA	NA	TRBV30	TRBJ1-6
TGTGCCAGCAGCGGAGTGAGTCCTCTGAACACTGAAGCTTTCTTT	CASSGVSPLNTEAFF	NA	once	TRBV9	TRBJ1-1
TGTGCCAGCAGCTTTCCAGGGGTGGCCTACAATGAGCAGTTCTTC	CASSFPGVAYNEQFF	NA	NA	TRBV5-8	TRBJ2-1